Sequencing of this T cell receptor beta chain was carried out in a study of T cells in localized non-small cell lung cancer. Whole-study findings and limits: Uninvolved adjacent lung showed higher T cell clonality than tumor. Median roughly 57 top-100 tumor clones were shared with paired adjacent lung. Without multi-region sequencing, intratumor heterogeneity could not be excluded.

This clone was observed a handful of times. Its target is not known. The method was immunoSEQ multiplex PCR; TCRdb's version includes in-frame clones alone and lacks a portion of them. The sample holds 48,000 or so clones, roughly 88% seen once. Germline V CDR1 and CDR2: SGHTA, FQGNSA. Trimming cost V 5 bases and J 4 bases; bases outside gene matches: 15. The CDR3 runs 18 residues. The J gene is TRBJ2-7, the V gene TRBV7-2; 12 bases line up with TRBD2. The material was peripheral blood, obtained before any cancer treatment. This TCR derives from a male donor older than 55 with stage III squamous cell lung carcinoma. The CDR3 DNA sequence: TGTGCCAGCAGCCTCGGGACTAGCGGGCGTCGGGTGGGGTACGAGCAGTACTTC. Encoded protein: CASSLGTSGRRVGYEQYF.